Listed here are 26 T cell receptor beta chains from one sample, sequenced in a study of cytomegalovirus exposure and HLA in healthy donors. Both 60 Vbeta primers and 13 Jbeta primers went into the PCR. Clones were sequenced by immunoSEQ multiplex PCR, and TCRdb holds only the in-frame ones, with some missing. The sample has over 150,000 clones; approximately 82% are singletons. Sequencing input: PBMCs. The receptors were sampled from a male donor in good health and CMV-seropositive.

This sequence joins TRBV7-2 and TRBJ2-7; 12 bases agree with TRBD1. Germline V gene lookup returns CDR1 SGHTA and CDR2 FQGNSA. V shed 4 bases, J shed 5 bases, and the junction held 6 bases outside the gene matches. This CDR3 has 15 amino acids. The DNA for the CDR3 is TGTGCCAGCAGCTCGCGGGACAGGGGGCTAGACGAGCAGTACTTC. Its protein product is CASSSRDRGLDEQYF. Complete variable domain (other parts from reference TRBV7-2 and TRBJ2-7): GAGVSQSPSNKVTEKGKDVELRCDPISGHTALYWYRQSLGQGLEFLIYFQGNSAPDKSGLPSDRFSAERTGGSVSTLTIQRTQQEDSAVYLCASSSRDRGLDEQYFGPGTRLTVT.

This clone occurred once. Other DNA sequences from this sample encode an identical CDR3 as well. The rearrangement uses TRBV4-3 and TRBJ1-2, with 7 bases matching TRBD1. The CDR3 spans 17 residues. CDR1 is LGHNA and CDR2 is YSLEER in the germline V gene. V lost 3 bases to trimming and J lost 7 bases; unmatched junction nucleotides: 17. CDR3 region: CASSHLNQGQGVRGYTF. DNA of the CDR3: TGCGCCAGCAGCCATCTGAACCAGGGGCAGGGGGTTCGTGGCTACACCTTC.

The V call is TRBV5-1, the J call TRBJ2-7; TRBD1 matches at 7 bases. V lost 5 bases and J lost 2; bases outside the gene matches: 19. The germline V gene encodes CDR1 SGHRS and CDR2 YFSETQ. CDR3 size: 18 residues. The CDR3 DNA follows: TGCGCCAGCAGGATTACAGGGGCCCTAGCTAGGCAACCCTACGAGCAGTACTTC. Protein product: CASRITGALARQPYEQYF.

This chain connects TRBV7-7 to TRBJ2-5; 7 nucleotides match TRBD1. This CDR3 spans 13 amino acids. The germline gives CDR1 SSHAT, CDR2 FNYEAQ (reference sequence). The V and J ends lost 5 bases and 6 bases, in that order; junction bases with no gene match: 6. CDR3 amino acids: CASSPDRAKTQYF. Written as DNA, the CDR3 is TGTGCCAGCAGCCCCGACAGGGCGAAGACCCAGTACTTC.

The chain combines TRBV19 with TRBJ1-5; perhaps TRBD1 as D (6 bases). This CDR3 contains 16 residues. With 6 bases removed from V and 7 bases from J, the gap between germline ends came to 22 bases. Germline V lookup: CDR1 LNHDA, CDR2 SQIVND (reference sequence). The CDR3 nucleotides are TGTGCCAGTAGCGACACAGGGAGAGGGGGTATCCAGCCCCAGCATTTT. Translation: CASSDTGRGGIQPQHF.

The rearrangement joins TRBV10-1 to TRBJ2-7; D ambiguous. This CDR3 has 12 residues. Germline CDR1 WNHNN, CDR2 SYGVQD (reference sequence). V was cut by 2 bases and J by 2 bases, with 4 bases left in between. CDR3 DNA sequence: TGCGCCAGCAGTGAGACTACCTACGAGCAGTACTTC. Translated: CASSETTYEQYF.

The chain has TRBV18 and TRBJ1-5, with D possibly TRBD1 on 5 matching bases. Deletions cut 6 bases from V and 5 bases from J, with 14 bases between. CDR1 and CDR2 (germline): KGHSH, LQKENI. The CDR3 consists of 14 residues. Here the CDR3 reads CASSPGGWDQPQHF. CDR3 nucleotides: TGTGCCAGCTCTCCGGGGGGGTGGGATCAGCCCCAGCATTTT.

The chain's CDR3 is CASSLNGIRGEKLFF. The CDR3 nucleotides are TGTGCCAGCAGCTTAAACGGCATCAGAGGTGAAAAACTGTTTTTT. The J gene is TRBJ1-4, the V gene TRBV7-2; the D is unclear. Looked up from germline, CDR1 is SGHTA and CDR2 is FQGNSA. The V gene lost 2 bases and the J gene lost 7 bases, with 14 bases spanning the gap. This CDR3 contains 15 residues.

The chain couples TRBV6-5 to TRBJ2-7, with D possibly matching TRBD2 (6 bases). Germline CDR1 and CDR2: MNHEY and SVGAGI. The V end was cut by 4 bases, the J end by 1 base, with 14 bases between. CDR3 size: 15 residues. The CDR3 is CASSWRGAQSYEQYF. CDR3 in DNA: TGTGCCAGCAGTTGGCGGGGAGCGCAATCCTACGAGCAGTACTTC.

The gene calls are TRBV10-1 and TRBJ2-3; unclear D gene. The CDR3 runs 16 residues. Deletions cut 0 bases from V and 1 base from J, with 11 bases between. Germline CDR1 reads WNHNN; CDR2 reads SYGVQD (reference sequence). The CDR3 protein is CASSESRGYGTDTQYF. Here the CDR3 DNA reads TGCGCCAGCAGTGAGTCGCGCGGTTACGGCACAGATACGCAGTATTTT.

The chain uses TRBV6-5 and TRBJ2-1, with 11 nucleotides matching TRBD2. CDR1 is MNHEY and CDR2 is SVGAGI in the germline V gene. Losses at the gene ends were 6 bases for V and 13 bases for J; bases not matched to a gene: 14. The CDR3 is made up of 15 amino acids. In nucleotides, the CDR3 is TGTGCCAGCAGCCAACGAAGACTAGCGGGGAACACACAGTTCTTC. This encodes CASSQRRLAGNTQFF.

DNA of the CDR3: TGTGCCAGCAGTCCGGGAGGGGGTTTGGGGACCTACGAGCAGTACTTC. Translated: CASSPGGGLGTYEQYF. This chain joins TRBV27 and TRBJ2-7, with 8 bases that match TRBD2. The CDR3 consists of 16 residues. The ends lost 5 bases at V and 2 bases at J; junction bases unmatched: 11. Germline values: CDR1 MNHEY, CDR2 SMNVEV (reference sequence).

The chain has TRBV5-1 and TRBJ1-4; 8 nucleotides agree with TRBD1. The germline V gene encodes CDR1 SGHRS and CDR2 YFSETQ. CDR3 length: 14 residues. The junction had 6 bases not matched to a gene; V was cut back by 8 bases and J by 3 bases. The CDR3 region is CASQGAGANEKLFF. CDR3 DNA: TGCGCCAGTCAGGGGGCCGGAGCTAATGAAAAACTGTTTTTT.

The chain links TRBV11-3 to TRBJ2-3, with 13 bases aligning to TRBD2. Germline V lookup: CDR1 SGHNT, CDR2 YENEEA. The CDR3 has 18 residues. The V gene end was trimmed by 5 bases and the J gene end by 0 bases; junction bases not matched to a gene: 8. The chain's CDR3 is CASSIGLAGDTSTDTQYF. CDR3 nucleotide sequence: TGTGCCAGCAGCATCGGACTAGCGGGGGACACCAGCACAGATACGCAGTATTTT.

The table lists this clone with a count of one. The chain employs TRBV7-2 and TRBJ1-5; D is ambiguous. Germline assignment: CDR1 SGHTA and CDR2 FQGNSA. The CDR3 has 13 amino acids. V lost 5 bases and J 4 bases, leaving 9 bases between the germline ends. CDR3 sequence reads: CASSRQENQPQHF. CDR3 coding DNA: TGTGCCAGCAGCCGTCAGGAAAATCAGCCCCAGCATTTT.

V gene TRBV7-9 combines with J gene TRBJ2-1; the match to TRBD1 covers 7 bases. There are 14 residues in the CDR3. Germline V gene lookup returns CDR1 SEHNR and CDR2 FQNEAQ (reference sequence). V lost 2 bases, J lost 7 bases, and 5 bases stayed unmatched. The CDR3 here is CASSLPDRVNEQFF. The CDR3 nucleotides read TGTGCCAGCAGCTTACCTGACAGGGTGAATGAGCAGTTCTTC.

This chain links TRBV10-3 with TRBJ2-7; perhaps TRBD2 as D (6 bases). V was clipped by 4 bases and J by 4 bases, with 14 bases between them. Germline loops: CDR1 ENHRY, CDR2 SYGVKD. The CDR3 consists of 14 residues. The CDR3 nucleotides read TGTGCCATCAGTGGGGGGGAGCACGGTTACGAGCAGTACTTC. This sequence encodes CAISGGEHGYEQYF.

J is TRBJ1-3 and V is TRBV19, with 9 nucleotides matching TRBD1. Trimming took 5 bases from V and 7 from J; bases not matched to a gene: 6. Germline values: CDR1 LNHDA, CDR2 SQIVND (reference sequence). The CDR3 is made up of 14 amino acids. CDR3 sequence (DNA): TGTGCCAGTAGTTTCAACGACAGGGGGAACACCATATATTTT. Amino acid sequence: CASSFNDRGNTIYF.

The V call is TRBV5-4, the J call TRBJ2-1; 7 bases align to TRBD2. This CDR3 region has 15 residues. V gave up 4 bases and J gave up 6 bases; unmatched junction bases: 10. Germline CDR1 reads SGHNT; CDR2 reads YYREEE (reference sequence). CDR3 loop: CASSRGLDTRNEQFF. CDR3 DNA sequence: TGTGCCAGCAGCCGCGGACTAGATACTCGCAATGAGCAGTTCTTC.

The chain joins TRBV30 to TRBJ2-7; maybe TRBD1 (6 bases). Trimming removed 4 bases from V and 0 bases from J, with 10 bases in between. This CDR3 has 13 residues. CDR1 is GTSNPN and CDR2 is SVGIG in the germline V gene (reference sequence). The CDR3 here is CAWKTGISYEQYF. CDR3 sequence (DNA): TGTGCCTGGAAGACAGGAATCTCCTACGAGCAGTACTTC.

The V gene is TRBV9, the J gene TRBJ1-4, with unresolved D. V was clipped by 3 bases and J by 0 bases, with 9 bases between them. Germline-derived CDR1 and CDR2 are SGDLS and YYNGEE. This CDR3 region has 15 residues. The CDR3 bases are TGTGCCAGCAGCGAATCAGTGGCAACTAATGAAAAACTGTTTTTT. This gives the protein CASSESVATNEKLFF.

In DNA form, the CDR3 reads TGTGCCAGCAGTTACCTAGCGGGAAAGAACACCGGGGAGCTGTTTTTT. As protein: CASSYLAGKNTGELFF. The rearrangement joins TRBV27 to TRBJ2-2, with 9 bases lining up with TRBD2. The V segment lost 4 bases and the J segment 1 base; nucleotides outside the gene matches: 4. In germline, CDR1 is MNHEY, CDR2 SMNVEV (reference sequence). This CDR3 spans 16 amino acids.

The V call is TRBV27, the J call TRBJ1-2, with 8 bases matching TRBD1. The germline V gene has CDR1 MNHEY and CDR2 SMNVEV (reference sequence). The V and J ends lost 3 bases and 4 bases, in that order; junction bases with no gene match: 10. This CDR3 has 16 amino acids. The CDR3 spells CASSFSGQAIFYGYTF. CDR3 sequence (DNA): TGTGCCAGCAGTTTCTCGGGACAGGCTATATTCTATGGCTACACCTTC.

The chain carries TRBV5-1 and TRBJ2-7; 8 nucleotides agree with TRBD2. J lost 1 base, V lost 5 bases, and 11 bases had no gene match. The germline CDR1 and CDR2 sequences are SGHRS and YFSETQ. The CDR3 covers 16 residues. The CDR3 protein is CASSNRPSGLSYEQYF. The CDR3 nucleotides read TGCGCCAGCAGTAATCGCCCTAGCGGGCTTTCCTACGAGCAGTACTTC.

The chain has TRBV28 and TRBJ1-1; D perhaps matches TRBD1 (6 bases). The CDR3 runs to 14 residues. V lost 3 bases and J 5 bases, leaving 13 bases between the germline ends. Germline CDR1 reads MDHEN; CDR2 reads SYDVKM. CDR3 bases: TGTGCCAGCAGTTTCGCCAGGGGAAGGACTGAAGCTTTCTTT. It specifies CASSFARGRTEAFF.

CDR3 DNA sequence: TGTGCCAGCAGTTGGTCGGGGAGGTACTACGAGCAGTACTTC. It is translated as CASSWSGRYYEQYF. The chain combines TRBV27 with TRBJ2-7, with a tentative D call TRBD2 (6 bases). Germline CDR1 and CDR2: MNHEY and SMNVEV (reference sequence). V was clipped by 4 bases and J by 3 bases, with 13 bases between them. The CDR3 covers 14 residues.